The rows below give T cell receptor beta chains drawn from one sample of a study of long-term antiretroviral therapy in people with HIV. Sequencing was performed with immunoSEQ multiplex PCR; in TCRdb, only in-frame clones are kept and a portion is missing. The sample records tens of thousands of clones, approximately 72% being singletons. Sequenced here: unsorted PBMCs, sampled 3 years after starting antiretroviral therapy. These receptors came from a man aged 50-60 years with HIV. Both conserved end residues are trimmed from each CDR3. The order of the fields is V gene, J gene, CDR3 protein.

v_call: TRBV7-8; j_call: TRBJ2-7; cdr3_aa: ASSLGRFQVIGEQY
v_call: TRBV5-6; j_call: TRBJ1-1; cdr3_aa: ASSIGGSEAF
v_call: TRBV5-1; j_call: TRBJ2-7; cdr3_aa: ASSFLAGKAYEQY
v_call: TRBV6-5; j_call: TRBJ2-6; cdr3_aa: ASGQRQANVLT
v_call: TRBV27; j_call: TRBJ1-2; cdr3_aa: ASREDSRYGYT
v_call: TRBV7-9; j_call: TRBJ2-1; cdr3_aa: ASSPQGLNYNEQF
v_call: TRBV28; j_call: TRBJ2-7; cdr3_aa: ASSQPPGLAGGSTLYEQY
v_call: TRBV10-2; j_call: TRBJ1-1; cdr3_aa: ASSDAAMNTEAF
v_call: TRBV5-8; j_call: TRBJ2-7; cdr3_aa: ASSRDGYYEQY
v_call: TRBV4-3; j_call: TRBJ2-7; cdr3_aa: ASSPRGEQY
v_call: TRBV11-2; j_call: TRBJ2-7; cdr3_aa: ASSYQGGASYEQY
v_call: TRBV29-1; j_call: TRBJ1-1; cdr3_aa: SVGRVGLNTEAF
v_call: TRBV27; j_call: TRBJ2-7; cdr3_aa: ASSSTTSGRVREQY
v_call: TRBV5-6; j_call: TRBJ2-3; cdr3_aa: ASSLEDRDTQY
v_call: TRBV6-1; j_call: TRBJ1-2; cdr3_aa: ASSASYFGPNYGYT
v_call: TRBV5-1; j_call: TRBJ1-6; cdr3_aa: ASSAQGGTSNSPLH
v_call: TRBV10-1; j_call: TRBJ1-3; cdr3_aa: ASRDRGLTSSGNTIY
v_call: TRBV7-2; j_call: TRBJ2-7; cdr3_aa: ASSLTYDRTYEQY
v_call: TRBV10-1; j_call: TRBJ1-2; cdr3_aa: AILAGGFGYT
v_call: TRBV28; j_call: TRBJ2-7; cdr3_aa: ASGGWGRAYEQY
v_call: TRBV19; j_call: TRBJ1-5; cdr3_aa: ASSMDRGHQPQH
v_call: TRBV10-1; j_call: TRBJ2-1; cdr3_aa: ASSAQSRPEQF
v_call: TRBV29-1; j_call: TRBJ2-2; cdr3_aa: SAFDSRTGELF
v_call: TRBV18; j_call: TRBJ2-5; cdr3_aa: ASSPSDRNQETQY
v_call: TRBV4-3; j_call: TRBJ2-5; cdr3_aa: ASSQGGSQETQY
v_call: TRBV10-2; j_call: TRBJ2-3; cdr3_aa: ASSGTSGGTDTQY
v_call: TRBV29-1; j_call: TRBJ2-7; cdr3_aa: SVEAGGGAFYEQY
v_call: TRBV7-9; j_call: TRBJ2-1; cdr3_aa: ASSLVAVAYNEQF
v_call: TRBV4-3; j_call: TRBJ2-2; cdr3_aa: ASSQDGRLNTGELF
v_call: TRBV29-1; j_call: TRBJ2-5; cdr3_aa: SVRGVDETQY
v_call: TRBV11-2; j_call: TRBJ2-7; cdr3_aa: ASSSTDRAILYEQY
v_call: TRBV4-3; j_call: TRBJ1-2; cdr3_aa: ASSQTGVYGYT
v_call: TRBV15; j_call: TRBJ2-7; cdr3_aa: ATSRVTVQGEQY
v_call: TRBV9; j_call: TRBJ2-1; cdr3_aa: ASSTRPNSYNEQF
v_call: TRBV28; j_call: TRBJ1-3; cdr3_aa: ASSPIRSSGNTIY
v_call: TRBV7-9; j_call: TRBJ2-3; cdr3_aa: ASSLGVTDTQY
v_call: TRBV4-1; j_call: TRBJ1-3; cdr3_aa: ARSVGRATGNTIY
v_call: TRBV5-1; j_call: TRBJ2-1; cdr3_aa: ASSLGGPTGEQF
v_call: TRBV5-1; j_call: TRBJ2-1; cdr3_aa: ASSGGLAGAHSYNEQF
v_call: TRBV2; j_call: TRBJ1-4; cdr3_aa: ASRTRSTNEKLF